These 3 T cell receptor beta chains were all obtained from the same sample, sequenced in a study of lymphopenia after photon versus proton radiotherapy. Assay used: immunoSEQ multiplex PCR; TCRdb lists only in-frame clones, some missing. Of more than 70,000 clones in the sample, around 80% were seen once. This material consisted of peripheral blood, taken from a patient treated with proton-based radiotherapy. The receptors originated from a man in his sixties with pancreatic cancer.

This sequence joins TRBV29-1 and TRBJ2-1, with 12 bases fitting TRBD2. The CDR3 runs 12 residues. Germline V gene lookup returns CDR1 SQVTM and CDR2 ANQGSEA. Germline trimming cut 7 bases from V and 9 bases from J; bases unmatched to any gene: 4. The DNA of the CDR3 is TGCAGCGCTAGCGGGAGGGCCTCTGAGCAGTTCTTC. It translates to CSASGRASEQFF.

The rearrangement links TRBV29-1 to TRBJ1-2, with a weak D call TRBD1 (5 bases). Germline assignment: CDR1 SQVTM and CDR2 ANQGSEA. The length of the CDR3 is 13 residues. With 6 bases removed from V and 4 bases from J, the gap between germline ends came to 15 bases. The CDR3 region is CSVKQVEVYGYTF. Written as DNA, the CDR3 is TGCAGCGTGAAACAGGTGGAAGTCTATGGCTACACCTTC.

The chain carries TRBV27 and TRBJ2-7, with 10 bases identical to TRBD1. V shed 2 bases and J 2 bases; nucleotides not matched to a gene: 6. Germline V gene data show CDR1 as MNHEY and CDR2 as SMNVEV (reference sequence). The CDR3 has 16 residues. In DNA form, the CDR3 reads TGTGCCAGCAGTTTAGCCACCGGGACAGGGGCCTACGAGCAGTACTTC. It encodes CASSLATGTGAYEQYF.